These 28 T cell receptor beta chains came from one sample sequenced in a study of shared clonotypes between healthy human individuals. Clones were read by immunoSEQ multiplex PCR, and TCRdb kept only the in-frame ones, dropping some. The table lists approximately 340,000 clones, more than 60% of them singletons, with 10% in the top ten. Input material: memory CD4+ T cells sorted from blood. Subset reported: CD45RA-negative fraction. The receptors here all came from a man aged 25-40 years in good health.

Turning to this clone: Being one base from a much bigger clone, this may be a read error. The CDR3 protein is CASSLADYNEQFF. The CDR3, as DNA: TGTGCCAGCAGCCTAGCGGACTACAATGAGCAGTTCTTC. The chain carries TRBV2 and TRBJ2-1; 7 nucleotides agree with TRBD2. Unmatched junction bases numbered 2, after V lost 6 bases and J lost 3 bases. The CDR3 extends over 13 amino acids. Germline V gene sequence: CDR1 SNHLY, CDR2 FYNNEI.

The chain uses TRBV10-3 and TRBJ2-7; perhaps D is TRBD1 or TRBD2 (5 bases each). Germline assignment: CDR1 ENHRY and CDR2 SYGVKD. Between the trimmed V and J ends, which lost 0 bases and 8 bases, there was a span of 5 bases. The CDR3 is made up of 11 amino acids. The CDR3 loop is CAISESGQQYF. CDR3 in DNA: TGTGCCATCAGTGAGTCGGGACAGCAGTACTTC.

This clone has ten or more counts. This chain links TRBV7-8 with TRBJ2-7; a possible D gene is TRBD1 (6 bases). Deletions cut 5 bases from V and 0 bases from J, with 14 bases between. Germline V gives CDR1 SGHVS, CDR2 FQNEAQ. The CDR3 length is 15 residues. The DNA of the CDR3 is TGTGCCAGCAGCCCTCACAGGGTTATCTCCTACGAGCAGTACTTC. Residues: CASSPHRVISYEQYF.

This clone was counted a single time. The chain carries TRBV2 and TRBJ2-2; unclear D gene. Germline CDR1 and CDR2: SNHLY and FYNNEI. The CDR3 loop spans 15 amino acids. Trimming removed 7 bases at V and 5 bases at J, with 17 bases between. CDR3 sequence (DNA): TGTGCCAGCAAGTCAGATGACTGGAAGACCGGGGAGCTGTTTTTT. It specifies CASKSDDWKTGELFF. Using reference TRBV2 and TRBJ2-2 for the parts outside the CDR3, the full variable domain is EPEVTQTPSHQVTQMGQEVILRCVPISNHLYFYWYRQILGQKVEFLVSFYNNEISEKSEIFDDQFSVERPDGSNFTLKIRSTKLEDSAMYFCASKSDDWKTGELFFGEGSRLTVL.

This rearrangement joins TRBV11-2 to TRBJ2-7; 10 bases match TRBD1. J was trimmed by 1 base and V by 3 bases; bases with no gene match: 3. The germline V gene has CDR1 SGHAT and CDR2 FQNNGV. This CDR3 has 15 residues. This CDR3 is CASSFGTGASYEQYF. The CDR3 DNA reads as TGTGCCAGCAGCTTTGGGACAGGGGCTTCCTACGAGCAGTACTTC.

This clone was picked up a small number of times. The V and J genes are TRBV7-9 and TRBJ2-7, with 7 bases fitting TRBD1. There are 13 residues in the CDR3. The trim removed 4 bases at V and 3 bases at J, leaving 3 bases unmatched. CDR1 and CDR2 from the germline V gene are SEHNR and FQNEAQ (reference sequence). This CDR3 reads CASSSTGVYEQYF. As DNA, the CDR3 is TGTGCCAGCAGCTCCACAGGGGTCTACGAGCAGTACTTC.

The chain couples TRBV7-8 to TRBJ2-7, with D possibly being TRBD1 or TRBD2 (6 bases each). V was clipped by 3 bases and J by 3 bases, with 12 bases between them. The CDR3 covers 14 residues. Germline assignment: CDR1 SGHVS and CDR2 FQNEAQ. The CDR3 protein is CASSLEGEYYEQYF. CDR3 in DNA: TGTGCCAGCAGCTTGGAGGGGGAGTACTACGAGCAGTACTTC.

A remark on this clone: Since a much larger clone is just one base distant, this may be a read error. The rearrangement links TRBV5-1 to TRBJ2-2, with D perhaps TRBD1 (5 bases). The germline CDR1 and CDR2 sequences are SGHRS and YFSETQ. This CDR3 comprises 15 residues. Here the CDR3 reads CTSRATGLNTGELFF. CDR3 DNA: TGCACCAGCAGGGCTACCGGGCTCAACACCGGGGAGCTGTTTTTT.

V gene TRBV5-1 combines with J gene TRBJ2-7; TRBD2 agrees at 12 bases. CDR3 length: 16 residues. Trimming removed 4 bases from V and 3 bases from J; junction bases left unmatched: 8. In germline, CDR1 is SGHRS, CDR2 YFSETQ. The CDR3 region has the DNA TGCGCCAGCAGCCCGTTACTAGCGGGAGGCTTCTACGAGCAGTACTTC. This translates into CASSPLLAGGFYEQYF.

Concerning this clone itself: This CDR3 is also generated by other DNA sequences in the sample. The CDR3 DNA is TGTGCCAGCAGCTTTAGCGGAAGCTCCTACAATGAGCAGTTCTTC. It yields the protein CASSFSGSSYNEQFF. V usage is TRBV5-4 and J usage is TRBJ2-1; maybe TRBD2 (6 bases). Trimming removed 2 bases from V and 0 bases from J, with 9 bases in between. The germline gives CDR1 SGHNT, CDR2 YYREEE (reference sequence). This CDR3 region has 15 residues.

The chain uses TRBV2 and TRBJ2-5, with TRBD2 matching over 8 bases. The V and J ends lost 4 bases and 10 bases, in that order; junction bases with no gene match: 11. Germline V gene sequence: CDR1 SNHLY, CDR2 FYNNEI. This CDR3 comprises 14 residues. DNA of the CDR3: TGTGCCAGCAGTGTTGATTTTTCGGGGGGGGACCAGTACTTC. It is translated as CASSVDFSGGDQYF.

The chain employs TRBV6-6 and TRBJ1-2, with TRBD1 matching 7 bases. V dropped 0 bases and J dropped 9; count of bases not matched to a gene: 7. The CDR3 extends over 14 amino acids. Germline V lookup: CDR1 MNHNY, CDR2 SVGAGI (reference sequence). CDR3 in DNA: TGTGCCAGCAGTTACTCGACACCAGGGGGGAGCTACACCTTC. Encoded protein: CASSYSTPGGSYTF.

In regard to this clone: The same CDR3 is also encoded by other DNA sequences in this sample. The chain joins TRBV2 to TRBJ2-3, with TRBD2 as a possible D gene (5 bases). CDR1 and CDR2 (germline): SNHLY, FYNNEI. This CDR3 is 13 amino acids long. The V and J ends lost 6 bases and 2 bases respectively, with 9 bases between them. Here the CDR3 reads CASSGVVTDTQYF. The CDR3 DNA reads as TGTGCCAGCAGCGGGGTAGTCACAGATACGCAGTATTTT.

This chain links TRBV28 with TRBJ2-2; no firm D call. The CDR3 is 16 amino acids. Trimming shortened V by 5 bases and J by 8 bases, and 21 bases separated the two germline ends. The germline V gene has CDR1 MDHEN and CDR2 SYDVKM. CDR3 sequence (DNA): TGTGCCAGCAGTCTTTTCCGACTCGGTGGATCAGGGGAGCTGTTTTTT. Protein product: CASSLFRLGGSGELFF.

CDR3 residues: CASSLDSAGGDYEQYF. CDR3 in DNA: TGTGCCAGCAGCTTAGATTCGGCGGGGGGAGACTACGAGCAGTACTTC. This sequence joins TRBV7-2 and TRBJ2-7; 8 bases align to TRBD2. The ends lost 1 base at V and 3 bases at J; junction bases unmatched: 8. Looked up from germline, CDR1 is SGHTA and CDR2 is FQGNSA. CDR3 length: 16 amino acids.

This clone was seen only a few times. This sequence joins TRBV30 and TRBJ1-2, with D unclear. The ends were cut back, 8 bases at V and 8 bases at J, with 12 bases in the middle. Germline V CDR1 and CDR2: GTSNPN, SVGIG (reference sequence). The CDR3 covers 10 residues. As DNA, the CDR3 is TGTGCCGAGGGTGGCGGGGGCTACACCTTC. It specifies CAEGGGGYTF.

The chain employs TRBV29-1 and TRBJ2-1; 10 positions match TRBD1. Per germline, CDR1 SQVTM and CDR2 ANQGSEA. Trimming removed 7 bases from V and 10 bases from J; junction bases left unmatched: 16. CDR3 length: 15 residues. The DNA for the CDR3 is TGCAGCGCTAGATCAGGGACAGGGGCCGTTATGGAGCAGTTCTTC. Translated, it gives CSARSGTGAVMEQFF.

The CDR3 sequence is CASSYSRSGNYGYTF. The CDR3 region has the DNA TGTGCCAGCAGTTACTCTCGGTCGGGGAACTATGGCTACACCTTC. This chain connects TRBV6-5 to TRBJ1-2; no clear D gene. The V gene's germline CDR1 is MNHEY and CDR2 SVGAGI. V lost 0 bases, J lost 2 bases, and 10 bases lay in between. The CDR3 spans 15 residues.

The gene calls are TRBV2 and TRBJ2-1; D possibly corresponds to TRBD2 (6 bases). This CDR3 region has 12 residues. Trimming took off 6 bases at V and 9 bases at J, with 12 bases between the two ends. Germline V gene lookup returns CDR1 SNHLY and CDR2 FYNNEI. The CDR3, as DNA: TGTGCCAGCAGAGGGGACTCGGGTGAGCAGTTCTTC. Its translation is CASRGDSGEQFF.

This rearrangement joins TRBV19 to TRBJ1-5; D unresolved. CDR1 and CDR2 (germline): LNHDA, SQIVND (reference sequence). V dropped 1 base and J dropped 1 base, with 8 bases sitting between them. The CDR3 has 15 amino acids. CDR3 sequence: CASSIGAVSNQPQHF. The CDR3 DNA reads as TGTGCCAGTAGTATAGGGGCAGTCAGCAATCAGCCCCAGCATTTT.

The CDR3 DNA is TGTGCCAGCAGTCCATGGGGGACACTAGGAACCTACGAGCAGTACTTC. Residues: CASSPWGTLGTYEQYF. V and J are TRBV28 and TRBJ2-7, with a possible D match to TRBD1 (6 bases). The germline V gene encodes CDR1 MDHEN and CDR2 SYDVKM. CDR3 length: 16 residues. Between the trimmed V and J ends, which lost 5 bases and 2 bases, there was a span of 19 bases.

This clone is a singleton in its sample. Because the CDR3 is missing its conserved closing phenylalanine or tryptophan, this is likely a read error. V usage is TRBV5-1 and J usage is TRBJ1-2; tentatively, D is TRBD1 (5 bases). The CDR3 extends over 15 amino acids. Germline V gives CDR1 SGHRS, CDR2 YFSETQ. Between the trimmed V and J ends, which lost 4 bases and 4 bases, there was a span of 17 bases. This CDR3 reads CASSPGGRILYGYTL. In nucleotides, the CDR3 is TGCGCCAGCAGCCCGGGGGGACGGATTCTCTATGGCTACACCCTC.

This clone has a handful of counts. V is TRBV7-2 and J is TRBJ1-4; TRBD1 matches at 9 bases. The germline V gene encodes CDR1 SGHTA and CDR2 FQGNSA. J gave up 7 bases and V 2 bases, and 5 bases lay outside the gene matches. The CDR3 covers 15 residues. CDR3 amino acids: CASSLTGTGIEKLFF. The CDR3 coding sequence is TGTGCCAGCAGCTTAACCGGGACAGGGATTGAAAAACTGTTTTTT.

The CDR3: CASTEYPGELFF. The CDR3, as DNA: TGCGCCAGCACCGAGTACCCCGGGGAGCTGTTTTTT. The chain employs TRBV5-1 and TRBJ2-2, with D unclear. The V gene lost 6 bases and the J gene lost 6 bases, with 9 bases spanning the gap. The germline CDR1 and CDR2 sequences are SGHRS and YFSETQ. The CDR3 is made up of 12 amino acids.

In regard to this clone: Other DNA sequences in the sample encode the same CDR3. The chain uses TRBV28 and TRBJ1-3; 7 bases are shared with TRBD1. The junction had 4 bases not matched to a gene; V was cut back by 6 bases and J by 2 bases. The V gene's germline CDR1 is MDHEN and CDR2 SYDVKM. CDR3 length: 14 residues. CDR3 region: CASSSTGTGNTIYF. The CDR3 DNA reads as TGTGCCAGCAGCTCGACAGGGACTGGAAACACCATATATTTT.

The rearrangement links TRBV25-1 to TRBJ2-5, with 7 bases identical to TRBD1. This CDR3 has 12 amino acids. V was pared by 7 bases and J by 5 bases, with 4 bases of the junction left unmatched. Germline CDR1 reads MGHDK; CDR2 reads SYGVNS. The CDR3 DNA reads TGTGCCAGCAAGGGGGCTGAGGAGACCCAGTACTTC. This translates into CASKGAEETQYF.

The CDR3 is CASKARLANYAGELFF. The CDR3 DNA reads TGTGCCAGCAAGGCAAGACTAGCAAATTACGCCGGGGAGCTGTTTTTT. The chain employs TRBV21-1 and TRBJ2-2; the DNA was not compared with TRBD2, the D call given in the table. TRBV21-1 is deemed a pseudogene. This CDR3 is 16 amino acids long.

The chain links TRBV6-1 to TRBJ2-1, with D hard to call. V lost 4 bases and J 8 bases, leaving 9 bases between the germline ends. The CDR3 totals 12 residues. CDR1 and CDR2 from the germline V gene are MNHNS and SASEGT. The DNA for the CDR3 is TGTGCCAGCAGTGCCCTTAAATATGAGCAGTTCTTC. This gives the protein CASSALKYEQFF.